This TCR beta chain stems from a study of CD8 T cells in Susac syndrome. Germline CDR1 reads MNHEY; CDR2 reads SMNVEV (reference sequence). The V and J ends lost 4 bases and 2 bases, in that order; junction bases with no gene match: 6. This CDR3 region has 15 residues. After extraction with the RNeasy kit, about 0.5 to 1 ug of the RNA was reverse transcribed using random hexamers. TCRdb re-called the immunoSEQ multiplex PCR reads through MiXCR, storing one row per CDR3 protein. The sample lists about 180,000 distinct CDR3 sequences, about 94% occurring once. This chain links TRBV27 with TRBJ1-2; 8 nucleotides match TRBD1. The source is a human donor with multiple sclerosis. Sequenced input: CD4+ T cells from PBMCs. The CDR3 DNA follows: TGTGCCAGCAGTTCCTGGACAGGGACGAACTATGGCTACACCTTC. This encodes CASSSWTGTNYGYTF.